This TCR beta chain comes out of a study of blood T cell repertoires in COVID-19. Libraries were prepared by immunoSEQ multiplex PCR; TCRdb keeps only in-frame clonotypes and omits some of them. The table includes some 250,000 clones, approximately 91% detected once. CDR1 and CDR2 (germline): SGHTS, YDEGEE. The CDR3 sequence is 14 residues long. The germline V and J ends were trimmed by 4 bases and 2 bases, with 10 bases remaining between them. The V and J genes are TRBV5-8 and TRBJ1-3; D unclear. Sequencing input: PBMCs or T cells enriched from blood (not recorded which). The source is a woman between 40 and 55 years old with acute COVID-19. CDR3 residues: CASSQPDTGNTIYF. The CDR3 bases are TGTGCCAGCAGCCAACCTGACACTGGAAACACCATATATTTT.